The sequence of this T cell receptor (beta chain) was determined in a study of blood T cell repertoires in COVID-19. Background on the study: COVID-19 samples from acute and convalescent phases originated in the United States, Italy and Spain. T cells, B-cell-depleted T cells, or PBMCs supplied cDNA or gDNA.

The V and J ends lost 4 bases and 0 bases, in that order; junction bases with no gene match: 5. CDR1 and CDR2 (germline): SGDLS, YYNGEE. CDR3 length: 16 residues. Clones were sequenced by immunoSEQ multiplex PCR, and TCRdb holds only the in-frame ones, with some missing. The repertoire holds 100,000 to 150,000 clones, with 65% to 90% as singletons. The source is a woman aged 80 or older with acute or convalescent COVID-19. The rearrangement uses TRBV9 and TRBJ1-4, with 8 bases that match TRBD1. The sample consisted of peripheral blood. The CDR3 DNA follows: TGTGCCAGCAGCCAAGGACAGGGCTCAACTAATGAAAAACTGTTTTTT. Translating it yields CASSQGQGSTNEKLFF.